This T cell receptor (beta chain) was identified in a study of OX40 agonist ivuxolimab in advanced cancers. Only in-frame clones appear in the TCRdb table, and some are missing; sequencing was by immunoSEQ multiplex PCR. The sample gives 70,000 to 95,000 clones, around nine tenths of which show up once; approximately 2.6% is in the top ten. Germline CDR1 reads MNHNY; CDR2 reads SVGAGI (reference sequence). There are 14 residues in the CDR3. Trimming shortened V by 5 bases and J by 4 bases, and 12 bases separated the two germline ends. This clone was found once. This receptor was taken from an adult with an advanced solid tumor such as melanoma, head and neck, liver or kidney cancer. Specimen: CD4+ or CD8+ T cells sorted from blood, collected in a trial of the OX40 agonist ivuxolimab. The chain employs TRBV6-6 and TRBJ2-1; D may be TRBD1 or TRBD2 (7 bases each). The CDR3 DNA reads as TGTGCCAGCAGTGGGGGGGACAGATACAATGAGCAGTTCTTC. Translated: CASSGGDRYNEQFF.